A selection of T cell receptor beta chains follows, all from one sample in a study of cytomegalovirus exposure and HLA in healthy donors. Some clones are missing from TCRdb's copy, which holds only in-frame ones; the method was immunoSEQ multiplex PCR. The sample gives 160,000 or so clones, about nine tenths of which show up once; 2% to 3% is in the top ten. The source material was PBMCs. The receptors were sampled from a man between 18 and 35 years old in good health and CMV-seropositive. CDR3s include the opening cysteine and the closing phenylalanine or tryptophan. The D gene is left open where the match is weak. Clone size is given for some rows only: seen once, a few or many times, or a class if the clone is expanded.

J gene | V gene | D gene | clone size | CDR3 DNA | CDR3 protein
TRBJ2-5 | TRBV7-9 | TRBD2 | - | TGTGCCAGCAGCGTCAATAGCGGGAGTCAAGAGACCCAGTACTTC | CASSVNSGSQETQYF
TRBJ1-1 | TRBV29-1 | TRBD1 | - | TGCAGCGTTGAAGCATTGGACAGGGAGGACACTGAAGCTTTCTTT | CSVEALDREDTEAFF
TRBJ1-2 | TRBV25-1 | - | - | TGTGCCAGCAGTGAATCTCAGGGGCGGAATGGCTACACCTTC | CASSESQGRNGYTF
TRBJ2-3 | TRBV5-1 | - | - | TGCGCCAGCAGCTTGGCGGTTAGCGCAGATACGCAGTATTTT | CASSLAVSADTQYF
TRBJ2-1 | TRBV5-4 | TRBD2 | - | TGTGCCAGCAGCTTCGCCGGGACTAGCGGGATCAATGAGCAGTTCTTC | CASSFAGTSGINEQFF
TRBJ2-2 | TRBV4-3 | TRBD1 | - | TGCGCCAGCAGCCACCAGGACAGGAGCACCGGGGAGCTGTTTTTT | CASSHQDRSTGELFF
TRBJ2-1 | TRBV6-5 | TRBD2 | - | TGTGCCAGCACTTCCGGGGCTAGCGGCTACAATGAGCAGTTCTTC | CASTSGASGYNEQFF
TRBJ2-5 | TRBV6-5 | TRBD2 | - | TGTGCCAGCCGGCGAAGCGGGATTGAGGGGACCCAGTACTTC | CASRRSGIEGTQYF
TRBJ1-5 | TRBV28 | - | - | TGTGCCAGCAGTTTGGCAGACAGTAGCAATCAGCCCCAGCATTTT | CASSLADSSNQPQHF
TRBJ1-5 | TRBV7-2 | - | - | TGTGCCAGCAGCTTATCCCCCAGCAGGCGAGATCAGCCCCAGCATTTT | CASSLSPSRRDQPQHF
TRBJ2-1 | TRBV5-4 | - | - | TGTGCCAGCAGCTCCCGAGTGGAGCAGTTCTTC | CASSSRVEQFF
TRBJ2-1 | TRBV28 | - | - | TGTGCCACCGTCTCGGACAGAGACAATGAGCAGTTCTTC | CATVSDRDNEQFF
TRBJ2-1 | TRBV9 | TRBD2 | - | TGTGCCAGCAGCCTCGGACTAGCGGGGGGCAATGAGCAGTTCTTC | CASSLGLAGGNEQFF
TRBJ2-7 | TRBV7-2 | TRBD2 | - | TGTGCCAGCAGCCGTCTAGCGGGTGGCTCCTACGAGCAGTACTTC | CASSRLAGGSYEQYF
TRBJ1-3 | TRBV7-8 | - | - | TGTGCCAGCAGCTTAGCAGTCAGGGCTGGAAACACCATATATTTT | CASSLAVRAGNTIYF
TRBJ2-7 | TRBV28 | - | - | TGTGCCAGCAGTACGGGACTCCGGAGCTCCTACGAGCAGTACTTC | CASSTGLRSSYEQYF
TRBJ2-7 | TRBV7-9 | TRBD1 | - | TGTGCCAGCAGCTGGGCCGGGACAGGGGAAGGCGAGCAGTACTTC | CASSWAGTGEGEQYF
TRBJ2-5 | TRBV5-1 | - | - | TGCGCCAGCAGCCCCCCCGCGGCTCTGGCGGAGACCCAGTACTTC | CASSPPAALAETQYF
TRBJ1-4 | TRBV30 | TRBD1 | - | TGTGCCTCGACAGGGCTCTTTAACTATGAAAAACTGTTTTTT | CASTGLFNYEKLFF
TRBJ1-2 | TRBV9 | - | - | TGTGCCAGCAGCCCAGGACAGAACTATGGCTACACCTTC | CASSPGQNYGYTF
TRBJ1-1 | TRBV6-5 | - | - | TGTGCCAGCAGCCCACAGGGAACTGAAGCTTTCTTT | CASSPQGTEAFF
TRBJ2-1 | TRBV18 | TRBD2 | - | TGTGCCAGCTCACGTAACGGCGGGAGGGCCGCGTTTGGGAATGAGCAGTTCTTC | CASSRNGGRAAFGNEQFF
TRBJ2-7 | TRBV10-3 | - | - | TGTGCCATCAGTGGGCAGGGAAACTACGAGCAGTACTTC | CAISGQGNYEQYF
TRBJ1-1 | TRBV10-3 | - | - | TGTGCCACTACTCCCAACGACTCTGAAGCTTTCTTT | CATTPNDSEAFF
TRBJ2-3 | TRBV27 | - | - | TGTGCCAGCATCCCCCCGGGGGAAGGGGGCACAGATACGCAGTATTTT | CASIPPGEGGTDTQYF
TRBJ2-7 | TRBV20-1 | - | - | TGCAGTGCTAGGAGGGTTTACGAGCAGTACTTC | CSARRVYEQYF
TRBJ2-5 | TRBV6-1 | - | - | TGTGCCACAGCCATGGGGGGTAGAGAAGAGACCCAGTACTTC | CATAMGGREETQYF
TRBJ1-5 | TRBV4-1 | TRBD1 | few | TGCGCCAGCAGCCCGGGACAGGGAGGCAATCAGCCCCAGCATTTT | CASSPGQGGNQPQHF